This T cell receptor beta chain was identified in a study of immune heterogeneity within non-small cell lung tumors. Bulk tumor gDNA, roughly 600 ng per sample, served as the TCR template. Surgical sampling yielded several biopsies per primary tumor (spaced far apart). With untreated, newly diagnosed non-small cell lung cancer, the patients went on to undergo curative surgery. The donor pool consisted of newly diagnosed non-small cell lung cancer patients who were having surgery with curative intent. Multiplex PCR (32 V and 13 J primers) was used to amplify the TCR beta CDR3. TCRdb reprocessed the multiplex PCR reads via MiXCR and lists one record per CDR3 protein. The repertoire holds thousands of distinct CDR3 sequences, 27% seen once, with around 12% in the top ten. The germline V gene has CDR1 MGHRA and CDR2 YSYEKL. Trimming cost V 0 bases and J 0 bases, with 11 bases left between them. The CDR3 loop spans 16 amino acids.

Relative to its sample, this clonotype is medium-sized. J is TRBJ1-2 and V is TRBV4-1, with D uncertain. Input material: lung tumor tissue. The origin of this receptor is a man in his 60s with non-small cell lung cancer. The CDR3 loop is CASSQDQAGANYGYTF. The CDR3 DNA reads TGCGCCAGCAGCCAAGATCAGGCTGGAGCTAACTATGGCTACACCTTC.